Shown below are 8 T cell receptor beta chains from a single sample sequenced in a study of regulatory T cells in long-lasting Graves disease. Time point reported: newly diagnosed GD, antithyroid drugs for less than 3 months. TCR sequences were obtained from RNA taken from PBMCs. The authors built TCR beta libraries using iRepertoire HTBI primers and Arm-PCR of CDR3 regions. TCRdb reprocessed the multiplex PCR reads via MiXCR and lists one record per CDR3 protein. The data show 250,000 to 300,000 distinct CDR3 sequences, 18% seen once. This sample also appeared in a second study, on T cells in Graves' hyperthyroidism and ophthalmopathy.

The material was peripheral blood mononuclear cells (PBMCs), obtained at new diagnosis, from a patient treated with antithyroid drugs. The receptors come from a woman aged 25 to 39 with Graves disease.

This clonotype came up a few times. The rearrangement links TRBV19 to TRBJ2-2; D remains unclear. From germline, CDR1 is LNHDA and CDR2 SQIVND (reference sequence). This CDR3 contains 16 residues. The germline V and J ends were trimmed by 3 bases and 2 bases, with 13 bases remaining between them. The DNA of the CDR3 is TGTGCCAGTAGTATTGCGGTGGCAGGTAACACCGGGGAGCTGTTTTTT. It yields the protein CASSIAVAGNTGELFF.

This clonotype has at least ten counts. The chain combines TRBV19 with TRBJ1-1; unclear D gene. There are 14 residues in the CDR3. CDR1 and CDR2 (germline): LNHDA, SQIVND (reference sequence). Trimming pared 7 bases from V and 4 bases from J, leaving 16 bases between. CDR3 coding DNA: TGTGCCAGTACCTCGGGCCTTTCGAGCACTGAAGCTTTCTTT. Protein: CASTSGLSSTEAFF.

There are a few counts of this clonotype. A far larger clone is only one base removed, so a read error is likely. The chain recombines TRBV6-2 or TRBV6-3 with TRBJ1-1; no reliable D call. The CDR3 contains 13 residues. V was cut by 5 bases and J by 1 base, with 8 bases left in between. Germline-derived CDR1 and CDR2 are MNHEY and SVGEGT. CDR3 loop: CASSEVENTEAFF. The CDR3 DNA follows: TGTGCCAGCAGTGAAGTGGAGAACACTGAAGCTTTCTTT.

This clonotype was detected many times. The J gene is TRBJ2-1, the V gene TRBV18; 8 nucleotides agree with TRBD2. The germline CDR1 and CDR2 sequences are KGHSH and LQKENI. The CDR3 extends over 16 amino acids. V trimming: 3 bases; J trimming: 7 bases; junction bases outside the gene matches: 11. The CDR3 DNA reads as TGTGCCAGCTCACCCAACCAGGTAGCGGGATCTAATGAGCAGTTCTTC. It specifies CASSPNQVAGSNEQFF. The variable domain in full, completed from reference TRBV18 and TRBJ2-1, reads NAGVMQNPRHLVRRRGQEARLRCSPMKGHSHVYWYRQLPEEGLKFMVYLQKENIIDESGMPKERFSAEFPKEGPSILRIQQVVRGDSAAYFCASSPNQVAGSNEQFFGPGTRLTVL.

This clonotype was counted between two and nine times. A much larger clone is a single base away; this may be a read error. The V and J genes are TRBV12-3 or TRBV12-4 and TRBJ2-7; TRBD2 is a possible D gene (6 bases). The CDR3 extends over 13 amino acids. CDR3 in amino acids: CASTSGAGYGQYF. CDR3 nucleotides: TGTGCCAGCACCTCCGGGGCGGGATACGGGCAGTACTTC.

This clonotype has a count of ten or more. This chain uses TRBV24-1 with TRBJ2-2; D unresolved. The germline CDR1 and CDR2 sequences are KGHDR and SFDVKD. The CDR3 totals 17 residues. V gave up 2 bases and J gave up 4 bases, with 16 bases separating them. The CDR3 sequence is CATSDSRLVSLTGELFF. In DNA, the CDR3 is TGTGCCACCAGTGATTCTCGATTGGTCTCACTCACCGGGGAGCTGTTTTTT.

In this sample, this clonotype turned up a few times. The chain recombines TRBV6-2 or TRBV6-3 with TRBJ1-5; no definite D call. This CDR3 comprises 14 residues. V lost 6 bases and J lost 3, with 12 bases in between. Germline assignment: CDR1 MNHEY and CDR2 SVGEGT. CDR3: CASRAGRYNQPQHF. The CDR3 DNA is TGTGCCAGCAGGGCAGGACGGTACAATCAGCCCCAGCATTTT.

This clonotype was counted many times. The chain joins TRBV5-1 to TRBJ2-7, with D maybe TRBD1 (5 bases). The CDR3 covers 13 residues. Trimming shortened V by 3 bases and J by 4 bases, and 11 bases separated the two germline ends. Germline CDR1 and CDR2: SGHRS and YFSETQ. The CDR3 sequence is CASSWEQDYEQYF. The CDR3 bases are TGCGCCAGCAGCTGGGAACAGGATTACGAGCAGTACTTC.